What follows describes a single TCR beta chain. This receptor's antigen is unknown. Base qualities are not at hand, and no much larger clone is one base apart. This record belongs to a study of technical replicates of blood from several donors (dated by TCRdb to 2017 to 2019). The CDR3 runs 13 residues from the cysteine to the phenylalanine. Only the CDR3 DNA is retained, 39 bases long and in frame from the first base. Per the germline V gene, SGHAT is the CDR1 and FQNNGV is the CDR2. Trimming at the junction amounts to 4 bases on V and 4 bases on J, and the germline ends lie 8 bases apart. Library prep was done by the immunoSEQ multiplex PCR assay. This immuneACCESS table, as held by TCRdb, lists in-frame sequences with V and J called but not all clones. Of the missing ones, under half trace to an unresolved V gene in checked studies; the others have no known cause. This sample comprises 91,000 or so clones, about 95% of them detected only once. The ten biggest clones cover just over 0.2% of the sample.

The sequence derives from a human donor in good health. The chain is encoded by TRBV11-2 joined to TRBJ2-1, with the D gene call left open. The sequenced sample was T cells isolated from PBMCs. For the CDR3, the sequence is CASSSRLYNEQFF. The DNA sequence is TGTGCCAGCAGCTCCCGTTTATACAATGAGCAGTTCTTC.